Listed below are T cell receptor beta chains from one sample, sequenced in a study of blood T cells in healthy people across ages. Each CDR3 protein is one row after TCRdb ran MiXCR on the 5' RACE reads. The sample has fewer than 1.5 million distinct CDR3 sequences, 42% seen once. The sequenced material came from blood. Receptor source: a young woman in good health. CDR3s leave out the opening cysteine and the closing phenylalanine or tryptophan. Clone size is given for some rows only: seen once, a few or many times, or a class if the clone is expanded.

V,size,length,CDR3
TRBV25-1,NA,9,ASNGLDQAF
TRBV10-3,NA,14,AIRTSGGALKNEQF
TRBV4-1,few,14,ASRIRTSGDQETQY
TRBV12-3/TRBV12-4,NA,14,ASSLSRGTGNTEAF
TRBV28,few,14,ASRRPDGSTNEKLF
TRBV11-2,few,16,ASSLAPGLAGPSYEQY
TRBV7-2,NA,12,ASKGGQRNTEAF
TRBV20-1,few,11,SARETSGHTQY
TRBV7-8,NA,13,ASSSDTFGNQPQH
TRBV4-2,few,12,ASSQERGTTEAF
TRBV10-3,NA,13,AIRKDLQSCNEQY
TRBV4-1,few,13,ASSQVLQGDHEQY
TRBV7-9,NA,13,ASSPPTSGRYEQY
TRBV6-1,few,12,ASSPGTPNYGYT
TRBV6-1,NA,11,AVREGLLEAQY
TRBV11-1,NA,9,ASSRQREQY
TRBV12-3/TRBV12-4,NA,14,ASDARRTGSTDTQY
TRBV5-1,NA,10,ASRFGRVEQF
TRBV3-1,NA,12,ASSYAGNTGELF
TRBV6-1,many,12,ASSAGQSNQPQH
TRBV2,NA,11,ASRRGEQETQY
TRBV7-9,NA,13,ASSPGSSWSDEQY
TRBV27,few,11,ASSFTDRYGYT
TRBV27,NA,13,ASSFDVRGYNEQF
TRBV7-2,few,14,ASSLVFGGFSEGYT
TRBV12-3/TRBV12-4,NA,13,ASSSGTSGEAEQF
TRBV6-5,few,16,ASSYFGEWGGPYNEQF
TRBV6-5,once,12,ASSLRQGQYEQY
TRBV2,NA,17,ASSEAVWQLRSSNQPQH
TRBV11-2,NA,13,ASSFDEREWDEQF
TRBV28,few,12,ASSLTPASYEQY
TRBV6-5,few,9,ARDRGGAQH
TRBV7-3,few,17,ASSLRTRTYTSGANVLT
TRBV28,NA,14,ASSLPTQGQNTEAF
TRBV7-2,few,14,ASSLRSLAGVETQY
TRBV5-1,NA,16,ASSRTGGLAIAKNIQY
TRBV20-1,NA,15,SARRPGQSYPNYGYT
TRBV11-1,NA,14,ASSLGGAGGNQPQH
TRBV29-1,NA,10,SVGPAGGPKY
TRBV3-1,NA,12,ASTRRASQETRY
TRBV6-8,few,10,ASSRGVTEAF
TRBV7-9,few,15,ASSPEGGVLKSYEQY
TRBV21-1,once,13,ASSRGLEVSYEQY
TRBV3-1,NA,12,ASSRYGPNYGYT
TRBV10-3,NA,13,AISESRDPYNEQY
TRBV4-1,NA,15,ASSQGLQSSVSYERY
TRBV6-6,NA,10,ASSYDRRDAF